Shown below are 2 T cell receptor beta chains from a single sample sequenced in a study of T-cell reconstitution after alpha-beta-depleted transplantation in children. A TCRbeta library incorporating unique molecular identifiers was prepared. In TCRdb, the PCR reads were re-called with MiXCR into one record per CDR3 protein. Of about 400,000 distinct CDR3 sequences listed, over 20% are singletons. The material was PBMCs from the stem cell graft donor, obtained from the stem cell graft. These receptors were obtained from a human donor who donated a stem cell graft to a child with acute myeloid leukemia.

This clonotype was picked up a small number of times. The chain combines TRBV7-3 with TRBJ2-1; possibly TRBD2 for D (6 bases). The ends were cut back, 0 bases at V and 10 bases at J, with 10 bases in the middle. Looked up from germline, CDR1 is SGHTA and CDR2 is FQGTGA. The CDR3 extends over 13 amino acids. The CDR3 spells CASSLTRAGEQFF. The CDR3 coding sequence is TGTGCCAGCAGCTTAACTCGGGCGGGGGAGCAGTTCTTC.

The chain employs TRBV28 and TRBJ2-7; TRBD2 matches at 13 bases. V gave up 10 bases and J gave up 12 bases; unmatched junction bases: 15. Germline lookup yields CDR1 MDHEN and CDR2 SYDVKM. The CDR3 loop spans 14 amino acids. CDR3 coding DNA: TGTGCCACTATCGCCGGGACTAGCGGGACATGGCGGTACTTC. Its protein product is CATIAGTSGTWRYF.